A selection of T cell receptor beta chains follows, all from one sample in a study of blood T cell repertoires in COVID-19. Produced via immunoSEQ multiplex PCR; TCRdb's table is partial and in-frame only. The sample lists approximately 37,000 clones; 75% to 90% were seen once. Sequencing input: peripheral blood. The receptors originated from a man in his sixties with active or convalescent COVID-19. Both conserved end residues are part of each CDR3. D genes are given only for firm matches. Only some rows state a clone size, as once, few, many or a class for expanded clones.

D gene	clone size	V gene	J gene	CDR3 DNA	CDR3 protein
TRBD1	NA	TRBV18	TRBJ1-4	TGTGCCAGCTCACCCTCGGGACAGGGGCTGGAAAAACTGTTTTTT	CASSPSGQGLEKLFF
TRBD1	NA	TRBV28	TRBJ1-6	TGTGCCAGCAGACAGGGGGTTAATTCACCCCTCCACTTT	CASRQGVNSPLHF
NA	NA	TRBV2	TRBJ1-2	TGTGCCAGCGCGGACGGGGGGAGGATAAGAAAATATGGCTACACCTTC	CASADGGRIRKYGYTF
TRBD2	NA	TRBV11-3	TRBJ2-1	TGTGCCAGCAGCTCAAAGGGACTAGCGGGAGGCCGGGGGGATGAGCAGTTCTTC	CASSSKGLAGGRGDEQFF
TRBD2	NA	TRBV3-1/TRBV3-2	TRBJ2-2	TGTGCCAGCAGCCAAGATAGGAGTAGCGGGGGGACAAACACCGGGGAGCTGTTTTTT	CASSQDRSSGGTNTGELFF
TRBD1	few	TRBV7-2	TRBJ1-2	TGTGCCAGCAATACCGGGACAGGACTCTATGGCTACACCTTC	CASNTGTGLYGYTF
TRBD1	NA	TRBV5-6	TRBJ1-2	TGTGCCAGCAGGAAGGGACAGAATAACTATGGCTACACCTTC	CASRKGQNNYGYTF
TRBD2	NA	TRBV9	TRBJ2-5	TGTGCCAGCAGTGCCCTAACGGGGGGAAAAGAGACCCAGTACTTC	CASSALTGGKETQYF
TRBD2	NA	TRBV5-1	TRBJ2-2	TGCGCCAGCAGCCGGACTAGCGGGGGGGCGAACACCGGGGAGCTGTTTTTT	CASSRTSGGANTGELFF
NA	NA	TRBV10-3	TRBJ1-2	TGTGCCATCAGTTGGGATGGGCAGGGGAACTATGGCTACACCTTC	CAISWDGQGNYGYTF
TRBD1	NA	TRBV4-2	TRBJ2-2	TGTGCCAGCAGCCGCCTACCGGGACAGGGAAAGACCGGGGAGCTGTTTTTT	CASSRLPGQGKTGELFF
NA	NA	TRBV19	TRBJ1-2	TGTGCCAGTAGTATAGGCTCCAGGACTACGTATGGCTACACCTTC	CASSIGSRTTYGYTF
NA	NA	TRBV19	TRBJ1-6	TGTGCCAGTAGTGAGAGCGTTAGCTCCTATAATTCACCCCTCCACTTT	CASSESVSSYNSPLHF
NA	NA	TRBV5-1	TRBJ1-1	TGCGCCAGCAGCCCGGGAGGGGACACTGAAGCTTTCTTT	CASSPGGDTEAFF
TRBD1	NA	TRBV5-1	TRBJ2-3	TGCGCCAGCAGCTTATGGGACAGCCTCACAGATACGCAGTATTTT	CASSLWDSLTDTQYF
TRBD2	NA	TRBV5-6	TRBJ2-3	TGTGCCAGCAGCCCTTGGGCTAGCGGGCAGCCAGATACGCAGTATTTT	CASSPWASGQPDTQYF
TRBD1	NA	TRBV18	TRBJ2-2	TGTGCCAGCTCACCAAATGGACAGGGTAACACCGGGGAGCTGTTTTTT	CASSPNGQGNTGELFF
TRBD1	NA	TRBV10-2	TRBJ1-5	TGCGCCAGCAAGGGGGCATACAATCAGCCCCAGCATTTT	CASKGAYNQPQHF
TRBD1	NA	TRBV29-1	TRBJ1-1	TGCAGCGTTACAGGGGGCAGGACTGAAGCTTTCTTT	CSVTGGRTEAFF
TRBD1	NA	TRBV5-6	TRBJ1-2	TGTGCCAGCAGCCTAGACAGGGGGCGCGGCTACACCTTC	CASSLDRGRGYTF
TRBD1	NA	TRBV5-4	TRBJ2-1	TGTGCCAGCAACCCCAGGACAGGGGCATACAATGAGCAGTTCTTC	CASNPRTGAYNEQFF
NA	NA	TRBV6-1	TRBJ1-2	TGTGCCAGCAGTGCCTATGCGGGGCTGGATCTTTCTGAGGGCTATGGCTACACCTTC	CASSAYAGLDLSEGYGYTF
TRBD1	NA	TRBV15	TRBJ1-5	TGTGCCACCAGCAACAGGGGTGGAAGCAATCAGCCCCAGCATTTT	CATSNRGGSNQPQHF
TRBD1	NA	TRBV7-8	TRBJ1-5	TGTGCCAGCAGCCCATCACCGGGACAGACTTTAAATCAGCCCCAGCATTTT	CASSPSPGQTLNQPQHF
NA	NA	TRBV11-2	TRBJ2-1	TGTGCCAGCAGCTTAGGTGCTAGCCACAATGAGCAGTTCTTC	CASSLGASHNEQFF
NA	NA	TRBV7-9	TRBJ1-4	TGTGCCAGCAGTCCCGGACCCGGAGGACATGAAAAACTGTTTTTT	CASSPGPGGHEKLFF
TRBD1	NA	TRBV5-6	TRBJ2-6	TGTGCCAGCAGCTTACGGACAGGGGTAAACTCTGGGGCCAACGTCCTGACTTTC	CASSLRTGVNSGANVLTF
NA	NA	TRBV5-6	TRBJ1-2	TGTGCCAGCAGCTTAGGCAGGGTTTCGCTCTATGGCTACACCTTC	CASSLGRVSLYGYTF
NA	NA	TRBV28	TRBJ1-2	TGTGCCAGCAGTCCCGTAGCTAACTATGGCTACACCTTC	CASSPVANYGYTF
NA	NA	TRBV4-3	TRBJ2-1	TGCGCCAGCAGCCAAGCGCTCGGTTTTGCGGGGAAATACAATGAGCAGTTCTTC	CASSQALGFAGKYNEQFF
TRBD1	NA	TRBV5-1	TRBJ1-1	TGCGCCAGCAGCGTGGGACAGGGGGCTTTCACTGAAGCTTTCTTT	CASSVGQGAFTEAFF
NA	NA	TRBV21-1	TRBJ1-1	TGTGCCAGCAGCACTCGACAGGGGGCTACTGAAGCTTTCTTT	CASSTRQGATEAFF
NA	NA	TRBV5-4	TRBJ2-5	TGTGCCAGCAGCTTGGCAGGCACAGAGACCCAGTACTTC	CASSLAGTETQYF
TRBD1	few	TRBV5-1	TRBJ1-6	TGCGCCAGCAGCAAAGGACAGGGCAATTCACCCCTCCACTTT	CASSKGQGNSPLHF
TRBD1	few	TRBV28	TRBJ2-2	TGTGCCAGCAGTTTAGGTCCGGGACAGGCGAACACCGGGGAGCTGTTTTTT	CASSLGPGQANTGELFF
TRBD1	once	TRBV15	TRBJ2-5	TGTGCCACCAGCAGAGCAAAGGGGGCCGGGGAGACCCAGTACTTC	CATSRAKGAGETQYF
NA	NA	TRBV3-1/TRBV3-2	TRBJ1-1	TGTGCCAGCAGCCATTACAGGGTCGGGAACACTGAAGCTTTCTTT	CASSHYRVGNTEAFF
NA	NA	TRBV29-1	TRBJ2-3	TGCAGCGTTCCACAGGGCCTTACTAGCACAGATACGCAGTATTTT	CSVPQGLTSTDTQYF
TRBD2	NA	TRBV5-4	TRBJ2-5	TGTGCCAGCAGCTTGAAACTAGCGGGGGGGAACCAAGAGACCCAGTACTTC	CASSLKLAGGNQETQYF
TRBD2	NA	TRBV13	TRBJ2-5	TGTGCCAGCAGCTTGTCTAGCGGGGGAGAGACCCAGTACTTC	CASSLSSGGETQYF
NA	NA	TRBV9	TRBJ2-1	TGTGCCAGCAGCGTACAGACAGCAGTCTACAATGAGCAGTTCTTC	CASSVQTAVYNEQFF
TRBD1	NA	TRBV19	TRBJ1-6	TGTGCCAGTAGAGACAGGGTTTCACCCCTCCACTTT	CASRDRVSPLHF
NA	NA	TRBV19	TRBJ2-1	TGTGCCAGTAGACAAGCAGGGGATTTCAACAATGAGCAGTTCTTC	CASRQAGDFNNEQFF
NA	NA	TRBV28	TRBJ2-3	TGTGCCAGCAGTTCATATCTAGCGCCAGATACGCAGTATTTT	CASSSYLAPDTQYF
NA	NA	TRBV12-3/TRBV12-4	TRBJ2-3	TGTGCCAGCATGACGGAGCAGTCAGATACGCAGTATTTT	CASMTEQSDTQYF
TRBD2	NA	TRBV9	TRBJ2-3	TGTGCCAGCAGCGTAGGGACGACTAGCTTGACAGATACGCAGTATTTT	CASSVGTTSLTDTQYF
TRBD2	NA	TRBV6-5	TRBJ2-1	TGTGCCAGCAGTTACTCGGGACTAGCGGTCTACAATGAGCAGTTCTTC	CASSYSGLAVYNEQFF
NA	NA	TRBV4-2	TRBJ1-2	TGTGCCAGCAGCCAAGATAGGCGGGGGAGCTATGGCTACACCTTC	CASSQDRRGSYGYTF
TRBD2	NA	TRBV7-8	TRBJ2-6	TGTGCCAGCAGCAACGCGGGGGGCAGACCCTCGCGTGGGGTCCTGACTTTC	CASSNAGGRPSRGVLTF
NA	NA	TRBV10-3	TRBJ1-5	TGTGCCATCAGTAGAACAGTAGGCAATCAGCCCCAGCATTTT	CAISRTVGNQPQHF
NA	few	TRBV2	TRBJ2-1	TGTGCCAGCAGTGAATTGGGCTTCTCCTACAATGAGCAGTTCTTC	CASSELGFSYNEQFF
NA	NA	TRBV7-9	TRBJ2-3	TGTGCCAGCAGCTCAGTACAACCGAGGGGCACAGATACGCAGTATTTT	CASSSVQPRGTDTQYF
NA	NA	TRBV15	TRBJ1-3	TGTGCCACCAGCAGTTCTCGTGCTGGAAACACCATATATTTT	CATSSSRAGNTIYF
NA	NA	TRBV5-1	TRBJ2-3	TGCGCCAGCAGTATGTACGGGTCCAGCACAGATACGCAGTATTTT	CASSMYGSSTDTQYF
TRBD2	once	TRBV4-2	TRBJ2-3	TGTGCCAGCAGCCAAGAATCGGCCCAGCGGGGGGGAGGGGATACGCAGTATTTT	CASSQESAQRGGGDTQYF
TRBD2	NA	TRBV3-1/TRBV3-2	TRBJ2-1	TGTGCCAGCAGCCTCTTTAGCGGGCCCTACAATGAGCAGTTCTTC	CASSLFSGPYNEQFF
NA	NA	TRBV27	TRBJ1-2	TGTGCCAGCAGGAGTTGGCAGGGAATCTATGGCTACACCTTC	CASRSWQGIYGYTF
TRBD1	NA	TRBV10-1	TRBJ2-2	TGCGCCAGCAGCGCGGACAGGGCTGGCACCGGGGAGCTGTTTTTT	CASSADRAGTGELFF
TRBD1	NA	TRBV19	TRBJ1-6	TGTGCCAGTAGTATCACAGGGGGCCTTTCACCCCTCCACTTT	CASSITGGLSPLHF
TRBD2	NA	TRBV2	TRBJ2-2	TGTGCCAGCAGTCGGACTAGCTTTGCCGGGGAGCTGTTTTTT	CASSRTSFAGELFF